The 27 T cell receptor beta chains below come from one sample, sequenced in a study of tumor-infiltrating lymphocytes in primary liver carcinoma. Synthesis of TCR beta cDNA was carried out from 500 ng total RNA with a constant-region primer. Three nested multiplex PCR rounds of slightly modified ARM-PCR generated TCR beta libraries. Each of the first two PCR rounds ran roughly 9 cycles with TRBV1-TRBV30 forward and C-beta reverse primers. TCRdb recomputed calls from the multiplex PCR reads with MiXCR, one row per CDR3 protein. In the table there are about 44,000 distinct CDR3 sequences, roughly 80% of which are singletons. Unsorted bulk tissue of about 19-31 mg yielded co-extracted RNA and DNA. Sequencing input: tumor-adjacent normal liver tissue. Receptor source: a woman in her twenties or thirties with primary liver carcinoma and hepatitis B virus infection.

Many counts were recorded for this clonotype. V is TRBV10-3 and J is TRBJ2-3; D call uncertain. The CDR3 has 14 residues. Germline lookup yields CDR1 ENHRY and CDR2 SYGVKD. V gave up 2 bases and J gave up 1 base, with 7 bases separating them. The CDR3 DNA reads TGTGCCATCAGTGAGGGGTTGGGCACAGATACGCAGTATTTT. This translates into CAISEGLGTDTQYF.

Remarks on this clonotype: The junction shows a germline mismatch at one end, possibly a read error. The chain couples TRBV10-3 to TRBJ2-7; 9 nucleotides agree with TRBD1. This CDR3 contains 16 residues. CDR1 and CDR2 (germline): ENHRY, SYGVKD. The CDR3: CTISEWTGDMSYEQYF. The CDR3 bases are TGTACCATCAGTGAGTGGACAGGGGACATGAGCTACGAGCAGTACTTC.

The CDR3 here is CASSLVGADNEQFF. CDR3 bases: TGCGCCAGCAGCCTAGTGGGCGCCGACAATGAGCAGTTCTTC. V usage is TRBV4-1 and J usage is TRBJ2-1; D uncertain. CDR3 length: 14 amino acids. V was trimmed by 4 bases and J by 5 bases, leaving 12 bases between them. The germline CDR1 and CDR2 sequences are MGHRA and YSYEKL.

On this clonotype: A much more abundant neighbour one base away suggests this may be a read error. The rearrangement joins TRBV28 to TRBJ2-3, with D perhaps TRBD2 (5 bases). Deletions cut 3 bases from V and 6 bases from J, with 16 bases between. The CDR3 totals 15 residues. Germline V gene sequence: CDR1 MDHEN, CDR2 SYDVKM. The CDR3 region has the DNA TGTGCCAGCAGTTTCGGGGTACTGGGAAGGGATACGCAGTATTTT. Translating gives CASSFGVLGRDTQYF.

The chain joins TRBV7-9 to TRBJ2-7; D gene ambiguous. CDR1 and CDR2 (germline): SEHNR, FQNEAQ (reference sequence). Trimming took 1 base from V and 3 from J, leaving 13 bases between them. This CDR3 has 15 amino acids. The CDR3 nucleotides read TGTGCCAGCAGCTTAGGTGATTGTATCTTCTACGAGCAGTACTTC. It specifies CASSLGDCIFYEQYF. The whole variable domain, remainder taken from reference TRBV7-9 and TRBJ2-7, is DTGVSQNPRHKITKRGQNVTFRCDPISEHNRLYWYRQTLGQGPEFLTYFQNEAQLEKSRLLSDRFSAERPKGSFSTLEIQRTEQGDSAMYLCASSLGDCIFYEQYFGPGTRLTVT.

This clonotype was detected ten times or more. This chain links TRBV5-8 with TRBJ2-3; unclear D gene. CDR1 is SGHTS and CDR2 is YDEGEE in the germline V gene. V lost 2 bases, J lost 4 bases, and 8 bases lay in between. CDR3 size: 13 residues. CDR3 sequence: CASSLPAADTQYF. In nucleotides, the CDR3 is TGTGCCAGCAGCTTACCCGCGGCAGATACGCAGTATTTT.

With respect to this clonotype: The junction differs from germline at one of its ends, possibly a read error. The genes are TRBV4-3 and TRBJ2-1; no clear D gene. The CDR3 totals 14 residues. The V gene's germline CDR1 is LGHNA and CDR2 YSLEER. The CDR3, as DNA: TGCGCCAGCAGCCACACAGAATCGGTCAATAAGCAGTTCTTC. Translation gives CASSHTESVNKQFF.

The chain is built from TRBV18 and TRBJ2-7, with a tentative D call TRBD2 (6 bases). Germline lookup yields CDR1 KGHSH and CDR2 LQKENI. This CDR3 is built from 16 residues. This chain's CDR3 is CISSPLPSDPRYEQYF. The CDR3 DNA follows: TGTATCAGCTCACCGTTACCTAGCGACCCGCGCTACGAGCAGTACTTC.

Note on this clonotype: The CDR3 does not end in the conserved phenylalanine or tryptophan, so this is likely a read error. This chain links TRBV4-3 with TRBJ2-5; D is undetermined. This CDR3 is built from 16 residues. The germline CDR1 and CDR2 sequences are LGHNA and YSLEER. DNA of the CDR3: TGCACCAGCAGTCTTAATAGTTTCCCGTACCAAGAGACCCAGTACCTC. Protein: CTSSLNSFPYQETQYL.

V gene TRBV29-1 combines with J gene TRBJ2-5, with TRBD1 as a possible D gene (5 bases). This CDR3 contains 13 residues. Trimming took 3 bases from V and 1 from J, leaving 9 bases between them. CDR1 is SQVTM, CDR2 ANQGSEA, per germline. CDR3 nucleotide sequence: TGCAGCGTTGAGGGTGGGGCCCAAGAGACCCAGTACTTC. It specifies CSVEGGAQETQYF.

The chain uses TRBV11-2 and TRBJ2-7; 7 nucleotides align to TRBD2. The CDR3 is 14 residues long. Germline CDR1 reads SGHAT; CDR2 reads FQNNGV. The V segment lost 5 bases and the J segment 6 bases; nucleotides outside the gene matches: 10. The CDR3 region has the DNA TGTGCCAGCAGCGTAATGGGAGGGCTTGGCGAGCAGTACTTC. Encoded protein: CASSVMGGLGEQYF.

The sample holds many counts of this clonotype. The chain links TRBV28 to TRBJ2-2, with TRBD2 matching 10 bases. Germline V lookup: CDR1 MDHEN, CDR2 SYDVKM. The CDR3 totals 14 residues. J gave up 8 bases and V 8 bases, and 8 bases lay outside the gene matches. The DNA of the CDR3 is TGTGCCAGCTCCACGGGACTAGCGTCAGGGGAGCTGTTTTTT. This encodes CASSTGLASGELFF.

This rearrangement joins TRBV4-3 to TRBJ2-1; D possibly corresponds to TRBD2 (5 bases). The germline V gene has CDR1 LGHNA and CDR2 YSLEER. V lost 1 base, J lost 0 bases, and 10 bases lay in between. The CDR3 runs to 16 residues. CDR3: CASSQGVGSSYNEQFF. Written as DNA, the CDR3 is TGCGCCAGCAGCCAAGGTGTGGGGAGCTCCTACAATGAGCAGTTCTTC.

The J gene is TRBJ1-1, the V gene TRBV5-6; D is uncertain. Trimming shortened V by 3 bases and J by 11 bases, and 11 bases separated the two germline ends. The CDR3 contains 11 residues. Germline CDR1 reads SGHDT; CDR2 reads YYEEEE. The CDR3 reads CASSSGPGAFF. The CDR3 DNA follows: TGTGCCAGCAGCTCAGGACCTGGGGCTTTCTTT.

This clonotype has a count of ten or more. The chain recombines TRBV5-1 with TRBJ2-3, with D unresolved. Germline loops: CDR1 SGHRS, CDR2 YFSETQ. This CDR3 comprises 14 residues. Trimming stripped 1 base from V and 4 bases from J, with 10 bases between. CDR3 sequence reads: CASSLSKPSDTQYF. CDR3 nucleotides: TGCGCCAGCAGCTTGAGCAAGCCCTCAGATACGCAGTATTTT.

Remarks on this clonotype: The CDR3 carries no conserved terminal phenylalanine or tryptophan, so it likely arises from a read error. The DNA is omitted, as the CDR3 cannot be located on it reliably, and the CDR3 follows TCRdb's listing. The genes are TRBV7-8 and TRBJ2-7; TRBD1 is taken as the D call from the table, unchecked against the DNA. The CDR3 extends over 13 residues, inclusive of both ends. The germline V gene encodes CDR1 SGHVS and CDR2 FQNEAQ. CDR3 sequence: CASGHGRAYKQYY.

Comments on this clonotype: A much larger clone lies a single base off, so this may be a read error. The rearrangement uses TRBV7-9 and TRBJ1-1; D is unclear. V was pared by 4 bases and J by 0 bases, with 9 bases between. This CDR3 region has 14 residues. Germline V lookup: CDR1 SEHNR, CDR2 FQNEAQ (reference sequence). In DNA, the CDR3 is TGTGCCAGCAGCTCGGACGGGGTGAACACTGAAGCTTTCTTT. Protein sequence: CASSSDGVNTEAFF.

The V call is TRBV11-2, the J call TRBJ2-3, with 7 bases fitting TRBD1. The CDR3 spans 15 residues. V dropped 6 bases and J dropped 5; count of bases not matched to a gene: 11. Per germline, CDR1 SGHAT and CDR2 FQNNGV. The CDR3 nucleotides are TGTGCCAGCAGACTAGAGGGACAGTTCATAGATACGCAGTATTTT. The encoded protein is CASRLEGQFIDTQYF.

V usage is TRBV6-5 and J usage is TRBJ2-7, with 7 bases matching TRBD1. Germline CDR1 and CDR2: MNHEY and SVGAGI. J gave up 9 bases and V 9 bases, and 11 bases lay outside the gene matches. The CDR3 contains 12 residues. The CDR3, as DNA: TGTGCCAGTAGAAAGACAGGGTTGGGGCAGTACTTC. It translates to CASRKTGLGQYF.

To note about this clonotype: The junction does not match germline at one end; this may be a read error. V usage is TRBV6-5 and J usage is TRBJ2-7; D may be TRBD2 (5 bases). The CDR3 loop spans 12 amino acids. Germline V gene sequence: CDR1 MNHEY, CDR2 SVGAGI. The CDR3 reads CASRKRGLEQYF. The CDR3 bases are TGTGCTAGCAGAAAGAGAGGGTTGGAGCAGTACTTC.

In DNA form, the CDR3 reads TGTGCCAGCAGCTTATGGGATGAGCAGTTCTTC. It translates to CASSLWDEQFF. The chain links TRBV5-5 to TRBJ2-1, with D uncertain. V lost 2 bases and J lost 8, with 5 bases in between. Germline V gene sequence: CDR1 SGHKS, CDR2 YYEKEE (reference sequence). The CDR3 extends over 11 amino acids.

Only a few counts were recorded for this clonotype. This rearrangement joins TRBV27 to TRBJ2-1; 11 bases match TRBD2. Per the germline V gene, CDR1 is MNHEY and CDR2 is SMNVEV (reference sequence). The V gene end was trimmed by 5 bases and the J gene end by 5 bases; junction bases not matched to a gene: 23. CDR3 length equals 21 residues. The CDR3 DNA follows: TGTGCCAGCAGTGCAGAGGTACCGGGACTAGCGGAATATCGAACCCACAATGAGCAGTTCTTC. It encodes CASSAEVPGLAEYRTHNEQFF.

Details on this clonotype: Because the CDR3 is missing its conserved closing phenylalanine or tryptophan, this is likely a read error. The rearrangement joins TRBV29-1 to TRBJ2-7; D call uncertain. CDR1 and CDR2 (germline): SQVTM, ANQGSEA. The CDR3 consists of 12 residues. CDR3 sequence: CSVEVSSYEQYS. In DNA, the CDR3 is TGCAGTGTTGAGGTCAGTTCCTACGAGCAGTACTCC.

About this clonotype: One end of the junction fails to match germline, which may point to a read error. The chain has TRBV19 and TRBJ2-1, with D tentatively TRBD1 (6 bases). Germline CDR1 LNHDA, CDR2 SQIVND (reference sequence). The CDR3 consists of 15 residues. The CDR3 region is CASSIGQAVYNEEFF. The CDR3 region has the DNA TGTGCCAGTAGTATAGGACAGGCGGTCTACAATGAGGAGTTCTTC.

The chain couples TRBV6-1 to TRBJ2-2; unclear D gene. V dropped 6 bases and J dropped 1 base, with 9 bases sitting between them. CDR3 size: 14 residues. The germline CDR1 and CDR2 sequences are MNHNS and SASEGT. CDR3 nucleotides: TGTGCCAGCAGCCGAGCTGGGAACACCGGGGAGCTGTTTTTT. This gives the protein CASSRAGNTGELFF.

The rearrangement joins TRBV12-3 or TRBV12-4 to TRBJ2-1, with 10 bases aligning to TRBD2. V dropped 9 bases and J dropped 3; count of bases not matched to a gene: 14. This CDR3 comprises 17 residues. The CDR3 DNA is TGTGCCAGGAGTCGAGGACGTATAGCGGGAGGCTACAATGAGCAGTTCTTC. Its translation: CARSRGRIAGGYNEQFF.

The CDR3 spells CASSLNGRTGVRSGANVLTF. In DNA form, the CDR3 reads TGTGCCAGCAGCTTAAACGGGAGGACAGGGGTCCGCTCAGGGGCCAACGTCCTGACTTTC. V gene TRBV12-3 or TRBV12-4 combines with J gene TRBJ2-6; the match to TRBD1 covers 9 bases. The CDR3 sequence is 20 residues long. V shed 6 bases, J shed 4 bases, and the junction held 19 bases outside the gene matches.